This TCR beta chain was identified in a study of cytomegalovirus exposure and HLA in healthy donors (TCRdb year 2017). The study in broad terms: In an earlier analysis of fewer than 750 of the donors, approximately 260 Gb of sequence data and approximately 100 million unique TCR beta sequences from about 190 million T cells were reported. All discovery cohort repertoires had been generated using a single sequencing platform. The number of donors typed differed by locus, with about 629-630 for A, B, C, DRB1 and DQB1, approximately 500 for DQA1, 600 to 610 for DPA1, and 472 for DPB1. The study used immunosequencing to profile the T cell repertoires of more than 650 subjects and linked those repertoires to cytomegalovirus serostatus. Along with the roughly 670-subject first cohort, a separate validation cohort of more than 90 different subjects was used. Because of strong linkage in the cohort, roughly five DR-DQ haplotypes were treated as single units for association and clustering. On average, roughly 250,000 unique TCR beta nucleotide sequences were sequenced per donor among 398 genotyped donors of the cohort, with roughly 19% of those sequences being non-productive. The study aimed to test whether signatures of past pathogen exposure could be identified by cataloging public T cell receptors. To predict cytomegalovirus infection status, the study combined high-throughput TCR immunosequencing, statistical association of individual TCRs with disease status, and machine learning. HLA typing included class I and class II loci at four-digit resolution. An early release covering roughly 580 HLA-typed donors comprised roughly 300 gigabases of sequencing data and some 79 million unique TCR sequences. Donor age, sex, ethnicity and CMV serostatus were collected together with the repertoire data. Genome-wide SNP genotypes for about 65% of the roughly 670 donors were used in a later genetic analysis, which treated that subset as a discovery cohort. The genetic ancestry cluster associated with self-reported Caucasian donors included around 76% of the roughly 400 genotyped donors. In the later analysis, no new phenotypic data were used to find candidate immune exposures; instead, reliance was placed on TCR beta sequences and their occurrence across donors. A later analysis re-analyzed previously published TCR beta repertoires from 666 donors and added high-resolution HLA genotyping to study TCR occurrence patterns. In an earlier analysis of 550 to 700 of the donors, high-throughput TCR beta sequencing was used to judge whether each TCR beta V gene segment behaved as functional or pseudogenic. Broad study findings and their caveats: A few of the identified cytomegalovirus-associated TCR beta chains were confirmed in vitro to be specific for cytomegalovirus antigens. Most CMV-associated TCR beta chains appeared to be HLA-restricted in a later analysis, and the HLA associations seemed to be driven largely by CMV exposure. In both the original and validation cohorts, the classifier was reported to diagnose cytomegalovirus status with high specificity and sensitivity. A further reported finding was that TCR beta sequences accurately predicted the HLA-A and HLA-B alleles for most subjects in the first cohort. Presence/absence analyses assumed roughly uniform sequencing depth across donors, an assumption that may not hold. V-gene and J-gene trimming of TCR beta chains was associated with a missense DCLRE1C variant in a later genetic analysis, and the association was replicated in an independent cohort. Because the 87-base-pair reads could not distinguish some IMGT-functional V segments, including TRBV6-2 and TRBV6-3, those segments were excluded. Assigning TCR associations to individual alleles was difficult when HLA alleles, especially DR and DQ, strongly co-occurred. In the study, some 160 TCR beta chains were listed as associated with cytomegalovirus. In an earlier analysis of around 600 of the donors, most TCR beta V segments were observed in productive rearrangements about 87% or about 30% of the time, broadly matching IMGT annotations. According to a later analysis, parvovirus B19, influenza, CMV and Epstein-Barr virus appeared linked to several top co-occurrence clusters. In a later analysis, the rate of TCR association differed among HLA loci, with DRB1 alleles having the most associated TCRs and HLA-C alleles having the fewest. The authors suggested that the approach could potentially be generalized to other disease states and immunological phenotypes. About 17 rarely observed V segments, including chromosome 9 orphons, were excluded from the earlier analysis of several hundred of the donors because counts were too low. For the cohort, immune exposure information was limited to CMV serostatus. In a later analysis, more than 15,000 TCR beta sequences were associated with specific HLA alleles at a false discovery rate of 0.05. Compared with the roughly 700-donor mean, donors in an Asian-associated ancestry cluster had fewer N-insertions in productive TCRs, according to a later genetic analysis. Correlated functional status among segregating V segments might reflect linkage disequilibrium, but an unknown experimental factor could not be ruled out. The cohort was sequenced for TCR beta chains only, and without alpha or paired-chain data the features that could be detected were limited. A later analysis found that HLA-associated TCR beta chains were more clonally expanded and had lower generation probabilities than equally common non-associated chains. A cluster of highly shared sequence variants was judged likely to be a technical artifact of the sequencing pipeline. Most TCR sequences were observed very rarely across donors, whereas some public TCRs were present in many individuals. Because HLA typing was unavailable for some donors at each locus, only the typed subset was used in association tests.

Regarding this clone: Its cognate antigen has yet to be identified. Base qualities are not at hand, and no much larger clone is one base apart.

V loses 4 bases, J loses 4 bases, and the germline ends lie 7 bases apart. Its CDR3 holds 12 amino acids, cysteine through phenylalanine. The DNA shown is the 36-base CDR3, in frame from base 1. As encoded in the germline V gene (reference sequence), CDR1 is MNHEY while CDR2 is SMNVEV. The library was generated by the immunoSEQ multiplex PCR assay. The multiplex PCR relied on a mix of 60 forward primers for TCR Vbeta segments and 13 reverse primers for TCR Jbeta segments. Amplification of the CDR3 region of rearranged TCR beta genes was performed with a multiplex PCR assay on genomic DNA. On the Illumina HiSeq System, the amplified TCR beta libraries were sequenced as 87-base-pair reads. On the authors' methods: A later analysis counted about 80 million unique TCR beta chains across the approximately 700 repertoires, and 9.5 million to 11 million of these chains were shared by at least two donors. Raw reads were error-corrected and collapsed into unique sequences by a nearest-neighbor algorithm in which closely related sequences were merged to remove PCR and sequencing errors. V, D and J gene segments were assigned by aligning CDR3 sequences to IMGT reference sequences. For a sequence to be retained, at least a six-nucleotide match to both a V gene segment and a J gene segment was required. A rearrangement counted as productive if the CDR3 had no stop codons and remained in frame with V and J, and every other rearrangement counted as non-productive. CDR3 was defined according to IMGT convention as the region running from the second conserved V-encoded cysteine to the conserved J-encoded phenylalanine. Sequences without an unambiguous match to a single V gene segment were excluded from the earlier analysis of about 600 of the donors. An earlier analysis of 550 to 650 of the donors classified V segments as functional when productive rearrangements were above 56.7% and as segregating when the standard deviation between donors was above 5%. A statistical classification framework was built for diagnosing cytomegalovirus status from the catalog of TCR beta chain sequences. In a later analysis, V and J genes were assigned by comparing TCR nucleotide sequences against IMGT/GENE-DB human TR gene sequences. Using the TCRdist pipeline, a later analysis assigned CDR3 sequences along with most-parsimonious VDJ recombination scenarios. In a later analysis, each TCR beta chain was defined by its CDR3 amino acid sequence together with its V-gene family, and reads without a unique V-gene family were excluded. As a way to deal with suspected cross-contamination and a sequencing artifact, a later analysis dropped under 600 nucleotide sequences that were highly shared and had low generation probability. In a later analysis, a clonal expansion index was calculated for each public chain from normalized within-repertoire ranks of inferred template counts. In a later analysis, generation probabilities were computed using a VDJ recombination model fitted to out-of-frame rearrangements, and the results were checked against IGoR. A later analysis scored TCR-TCR, TCR-HLA and TCR-CMV co-occurrence with hypergeometric tests, applying a repertoire-size bias correction to TCR pairs. A later analysis estimated false discovery rates by permuting HLA or CMV assignments 20 times. In a later analysis, co-occurring TCRs were grouped using DBSCAN, with TCRdist sequence similarity added in when clustering inside HLA-allele-positive subsets. Repertoires with fewer than 30,000 or more than 120,000 public chains, plus five repertoires with anomalous nucleotide sharing, were excluded from co-occurrence clustering. Held by TCRdb, this immuneACCESS table contains in-frame sequences only and omits some clones. Under half of the omission traces to an unresolved V gene where checked; the cause of the rest is unknown. V and J calls plus clone size are reproduced from that table; the DNA served to infer D and trimming. The sample data list over 55,000 clones, and 80% of these were observed just once. About 4.5% of the sample comes from the top ten.

The cohort comprised fewer than 700 healthy bone marrow donors. At the time of sampling, every cohort member was nominally healthy, though immune exposures that went unrecorded were likely present. The donor tested CMV seronegative, placing the donor among the 350 or so seronegative members of the cohort. Each donor provided a peripheral blood sample, and peripheral blood mononuclear cells were used for TCR beta sequencing. Genomic DNA extraction from the blood cell samples was performed with the Qiagen DNeasy Blood Extraction Kit. This sequence originates from a young woman in good health and CMV-seronegative. The chain is assembled from TRBV27 and TRBJ1-2; the D gene is not confidently resolved. The sequenced sample consisted of PBMCs. The nucleotides are TGTGCCAGCAGTTCTCCCGGCTATGGCTACACCTTC. It codes for CASSSPGYGYTF.